Presented here are 27 T cell receptor beta chains from one specimen sequenced in a study of T cell responses to AZD1222 COVID-19 vaccine. Profiled with immunoSEQ multiplex PCR; TCRdb holds only in-frame clones, not every one. This table has more than 95,000 clones, around 91% appearing once. Specimen: peripheral blood, collected on day 0 of AZD1222 vaccination. Receptors were obtained from an adult in good health.

The chain carries TRBV2 and TRBJ1-2; TRBD1 matches 9 bases. Trimming took 5 bases from V and 1 from J; bases not matched to a gene: 11. CDR1 SNHLY and CDR2 FYNNEI come from the germline V gene. This CDR3 is built from 17 residues. The CDR3 protein is CASSPRTGVLLNYGYTF. The CDR3 bases are TGTGCCAGCAGTCCTCGGACAGGGGTTCTCCTTAACTATGGCTACACCTTC.

This clone was counted once. The gene calls are TRBV7-8 and TRBJ1-5; 7 bases agree with TRBD1. J gave up 6 bases and V 5 bases, and 7 bases lay outside the gene matches. From germline, CDR1 is SGHVS and CDR2 FQNEAQ. The CDR3 covers 14 residues. The CDR3 DNA follows: TGTGCCAGCAGCGGAGGGACAGTAAGTCAGCCCCAGCATTTT. Its translation is CASSGGTVSQPQHF.

V and J are TRBV30 and TRBJ1-2; D is unclear. From germline, CDR1 is GTSNPN and CDR2 SVGIG (reference sequence). Deletions cut 2 bases from V and 5 bases from J, with 12 bases between. The CDR3 has 13 amino acids. The CDR3 DNA reads TGTGCCTGGAGTCGCGGGGAACTATATGGCTACACCTTC. Translated, it gives CAWSRGELYGYTF.

The genes are TRBV4-1 and TRBJ1-1, with D possibly being TRBD1 (6 bases). Germline lookup yields CDR1 MGHRA and CDR2 YSYEKL. V dropped 0 bases and J dropped 4 bases, with 12 bases sitting between them. CDR3 length equals 15 residues. In nucleotides, the CDR3 is TGCGCCAGCAGCCAAGAACTGACAGGCGGCACTGAAGCTTTCTTT. Translation: CASSQELTGGTEAFF.

The chain carries TRBV5-8 and TRBJ2-7; D not resolved. Germline V gene sequence: CDR1 SGHTS, CDR2 YDEGEE. CDR3 size: 19 residues. Trimming pared 0 bases from V and 1 base from J, leaving 23 bases between. The CDR3 spells CASSLDPFGWEILSYEQYF. The CDR3 nucleotides are TGTGCCAGCAGCTTGGACCCGTTCGGGTGGGAAATCTTATCCTACGAGCAGTACTTC.

This rearrangement joins TRBV13 to TRBJ2-7; tentatively, D is TRBD1 (5 bases). Trimming cost V 5 bases and J 3 bases, with 14 bases left between them. CDR3 length equals 14 residues. The germline V gene encodes CDR1 PRHDT and CDR2 FYEKMQ (reference sequence). The CDR3 bases are TGTGCCAGCAGCAATGGGGCTAATGACTACGAGCAGTACTTC. This sequence encodes CASSNGANDYEQYF.

The rearrangement joins TRBV7-9 to TRBJ1-6; D is uncertain. The CDR3 totals 13 residues. V lost 5 bases to trimming and J lost 7 bases, with 9 bases between them. Germline assignment: CDR1 SEHNR and CDR2 FQNEAQ (reference sequence). This CDR3 is CASSPPGNSPLHF. The CDR3 bases are TGTGCCAGCAGCCCGCCGGGAAATTCACCCCTCCACTTT. Together with reference TRBV7-9 and TRBJ1-6, the CDR3 gives the full variable domain: DTGVSQNPRHKITKRGQNVTFRCDPISEHNRLYWYRQTLGQGPEFLTYFQNEAQLEKSRLLSDRFSAERPKGSFSTLEIQRTEQGDSAMYLCASSPPGNSPLHFGNGTRLTVT.

The genes are TRBV7-8 and TRBJ2-1, with D perhaps matching TRBD1 (6 bases). V was pared by 1 base and J by 5 bases, with 18 bases between. This CDR3 comprises 17 residues. The germline gives CDR1 SGHVS, CDR2 FQNEAQ. The CDR3 DNA follows: TGTGCCAGCAGCTTAGGATTTCGAGGGGGACGACACAATGAGCAGTTCTTC. Encoded protein: CASSLGFRGGRHNEQFF.

The rearrangement joins TRBV6-5 to TRBJ2-5; D gene unclear. CDR1 and CDR2 (germline): MNHEY, SVGAGI. The CDR3 runs 14 residues. V was clipped by 2 bases and J by 2 bases, with 9 bases between them. CDR3 sequence: CASSYRTTQETQYF. In DNA form, the CDR3 reads TGTGCCAGCAGTTACAGGACCACTCAAGAGACCCAGTACTTC.

The rearrangement links TRBV7-8 to TRBJ1-2; TRBD1 agrees at 8 bases. Germline lookup yields CDR1 SGHVS and CDR2 FQNEAQ. The length of the CDR3 is 13 residues. The ends lost 2 bases at V and 10 bases at J; junction bases unmatched: 6. The CDR3 reads CASSLLGQGVYTF. The CDR3 DNA sequence: TGTGCCAGCAGCTTATTAGGACAGGGTGTCTACACCTTC.

The chain recombines TRBV28 with TRBJ2-1; D is uncertain. The CDR3 runs to 11 residues. V was cut by 2 bases and J by 15 bases, with 11 bases left in between. Per the germline V gene, CDR1 is MDHEN and CDR2 is SYDVKM. CDR3 sequence: CASSLGVQWFF. The CDR3 DNA reads TGTGCCAGCAGTTTAGGTGTGCAGTGGTTCTTC.

This chain connects TRBV2 to TRBJ1-1; D is possibly TRBD1 (5 bases). V lost 2 bases to trimming and J lost 8 bases, with 12 bases between them. The V gene's germline CDR1 is SNHLY and CDR2 FYNNEI. This CDR3 comprises 13 residues. This CDR3 reads CASSELRAGEAFF. The CDR3 bases are TGTGCCAGCAGTGAATTACGGGCAGGGGAAGCTTTCTTT.

This clone has just a few counts. V is TRBV28 and J is TRBJ1-4; 9 bases are shared with TRBD1. CDR3 length: 15 amino acids. V trimming: 3 bases; J trimming: 4 bases; junction bases outside the gene matches: 3. The germline V gene encodes CDR1 MDHEN and CDR2 SYDVKM. CDR3 loop: CASSFRTGDNEKLFF. The CDR3 nucleotides read TGTGCCAGCAGTTTCCGGACAGGGGATAATGAAAAACTGTTTTTT.

The rearrangement uses TRBV30 and TRBJ1-5; perhaps TRBD1 as D (5 bases). CDR1 and CDR2 (germline): GTSNPN, SVGIG (reference sequence). This CDR3 is 17 amino acids long. V was cut by 3 bases and J by 6 bases, with 24 bases left in between. In nucleotides, the CDR3 is TGTGCCTGGAGCCCGGGGCAGAGGGGTTTCCCAGGTCAGCCCCAGCATTTT. It yields the protein CAWSPGQRGFPGQPQHF.

The table lists this clone with a few counts. V is TRBV5-4 and J is TRBJ1-1; 8 nucleotides align to TRBD1. V shed 4 bases and J 1 base; nucleotides not matched to a gene: 6. Per germline, CDR1 SGHNT and CDR2 YYREEE (reference sequence). The CDR3 totals 15 residues. The DNA of the CDR3 is TGTGCCAGCAGCCTACGGACAGGGAGGAACACTGAAGCTTTCTTT. Translation gives CASSLRTGRNTEAFF.

The V call is TRBV7-9, the J call TRBJ2-1; D unresolved. The CDR3 covers 13 residues. Germline V gene sequence: CDR1 SEHNR, CDR2 FQNEAQ (reference sequence). V was pared by 5 bases and J by 7 bases, with 12 bases between. CDR3: CASSERMRNEQFF. The DNA of the CDR3 is TGTGCCAGCAGCGAGAGGATGAGGAATGAGCAGTTCTTC.

The chain couples TRBV6-2 or TRBV6-3 to TRBJ2-7; unclear D gene. This CDR3 spans 12 amino acids. V was clipped by 4 bases and J by 6 bases, with 10 bases between them. Germline assignment: CDR1 MNHEY and CDR2 SVGEGT. CDR3 nucleotides: TGTGCCAGCAGTTCCCCCAGGCGCGAGCAGTACTTC. It translates to CASSSPRREQYF.

The rearrangement uses TRBV3-1 (or the pseudogene TRBV3-2) and TRBJ2-2; no clear D gene. Germline V gene sequence: CDR1 LGHDT, CDR2 YNNKEL (reference sequence). Trimming removed 3 bases at V and 6 bases at J, with 14 bases between. The CDR3 length is 15 residues. CDR3 protein: CASSQPGLFAGELFF. The CDR3 DNA follows: TGTGCCAGCAGCCAGCCCGGGTTGTTTGCCGGGGAGCTGTTTTTT.

The rearrangement links TRBV21-1 to TRBJ1-1; the D call TRBD1 from the table was never checked on the DNA. TRBV21-1 is described as a pseudogene. The CDR3 is 12 amino acids. CDR3 coding DNA: TGTCCACAGGGGTGGATGAACACTGAAGCTTTCTTT. Translation: CPQGWMNTEAFF.

This sequence joins TRBV11-3 and TRBJ2-3; D possibly corresponds to TRBD1 (6 bases). This CDR3 is built from 15 residues. Germline CDR1 SGHNT, CDR2 YENEEA. V dropped 1 base and J dropped 2 bases, with 10 bases sitting between them. The CDR3 is CASSLAWDTTDTQYF. The CDR3 DNA reads as TGTGCCAGCAGCTTAGCCTGGGACACCACAGATACGCAGTATTTT.

The V and J genes are TRBV9 and TRBJ1-1; 10 nucleotides align to TRBD1. The CDR3 runs to 15 residues. V shed 4 bases and J 4 bases; nucleotides not matched to a gene: 7. From germline, CDR1 is SGDLS and CDR2 YYNGEE. Here the CDR3 reads CASSKGGTGATEAFF. The CDR3 DNA reads TGTGCCAGCAGCAAAGGGGGGACAGGGGCCACTGAAGCTTTCTTT.

The chain uses TRBV6-6 and TRBJ2-6; a weak D match, TRBD1 (6 bases). CDR1 is MNHNY and CDR2 is SVGAGI in the germline V gene (reference sequence). Trimming cost V 11 bases and J 1 base, with 15 bases left between them. CDR3 size: 15 residues. In DNA, the CDR3 is TGTGCCGGACGGGACACGGGTTCTGGGGCCAACGTCCTGACTTTC. It translates to CAGRDTGSGANVLTF.

A few counts support this clone. J is TRBJ1-6 and V is TRBV19; D unclear. The CDR3 length is 14 residues. Germline loops: CDR1 LNHDA, CDR2 SQIVND (reference sequence). Trimming took 7 bases from V and 7 from J, leaving 14 bases between them. For the CDR3, the DNA is TGTGCCAGTACTGGGCCCTCGACAAATTCACCCCTCCACTTT. Amino acid sequence: CASTGPSTNSPLHF.

This sequence joins TRBV7-2 and TRBJ2-6; D unclear. This CDR3 is built from 16 residues. Between the trimmed V and J ends, which lost 0 bases and 0 bases, there was a span of 6 bases. From germline, CDR1 is SGHTA and CDR2 FQGNSA. CDR3 loop: CASSLAASSGANVLTF. CDR3 sequence (DNA): TGTGCCAGCAGCTTAGCGGCGAGCTCTGGGGCCAACGTCCTGACTTTC.

For the CDR3, the DNA is TGCGCCAGCAGCTTGCTTCCCCTCTATGGCTACACCTTC. Protein product: CASSLLPLYGYTF. J is TRBJ1-2 and V is TRBV5-1; D is ambiguous. V was shortened by 1 base and J by 4 bases, with 8 bases between the two germline ends. The CDR3 covers 13 residues. Germline-derived CDR1 and CDR2 are SGHRS and YFSETQ. Together with reference TRBV5-1 and TRBJ1-2, the CDR3 gives the full variable domain: KAGVTQTPRYLIKTRGQQVTLSCSPISGHRSVSWYQQTPGQGLQFLFEYFSETQRNKGNFPGRFSGRQFSNSRSEMNVSTLELGDSALYLCASSLLPLYGYTFGSGTRLTVV.

The rearrangement links TRBV3-1 (or the pseudogene TRBV3-2) to TRBJ2-1; D tentatively reads TRBD1 or TRBD2 (5 bases each). V was pared by 1 base and J by 12 bases, with 7 bases between. Germline loops: CDR1 LGHDT, CDR2 YNNKEL (reference sequence). The CDR3 is 11 amino acids. CDR3 amino acids: CASSQAGTQFF. For the CDR3, the DNA is TGTGCCAGCAGCCAAGCGGGGACGCAGTTCTTC.

The genes are TRBV5-6 and TRBJ1-1; the D gene is possibly TRBD1 (6 bases). V lost 4 bases, J lost 1 base, and 8 bases lay in between. The CDR3 spans 13 residues. Germline V gene data show CDR1 as SGHDT and CDR2 as YYEEEE. The CDR3 is CASSRGWNTEAFF. In nucleotides, the CDR3 is TGTGCCAGCAGCAGGGGGTGGAACACTGAAGCTTTCTTT.